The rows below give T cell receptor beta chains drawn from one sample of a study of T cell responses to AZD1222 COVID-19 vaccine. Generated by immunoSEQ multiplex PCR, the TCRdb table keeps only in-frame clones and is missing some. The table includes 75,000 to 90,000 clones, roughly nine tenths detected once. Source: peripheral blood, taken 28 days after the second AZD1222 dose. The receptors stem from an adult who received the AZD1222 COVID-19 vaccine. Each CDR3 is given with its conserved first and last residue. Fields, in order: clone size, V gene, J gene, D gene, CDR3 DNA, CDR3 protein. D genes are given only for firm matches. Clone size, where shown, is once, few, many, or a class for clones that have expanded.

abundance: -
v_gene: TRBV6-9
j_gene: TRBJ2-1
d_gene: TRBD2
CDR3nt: TGTGCCAGCAGTTATTCGAGGAGCGGGAGTACCAATGAGCAGTTCTTC
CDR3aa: CASSYSRSGSTNEQFF

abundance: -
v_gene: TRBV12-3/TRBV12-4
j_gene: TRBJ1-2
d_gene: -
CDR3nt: TGTGCCAGCAGGCCGGGTAACTATGGCTACACCTTC
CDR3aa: CASRPGNYGYTF

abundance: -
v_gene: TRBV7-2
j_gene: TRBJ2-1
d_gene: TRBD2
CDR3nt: TGTGCCAGCAGCTTAGTAGCTAGCGGGAGCTCCTACAATGAGCAGTTCTTC
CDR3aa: CASSLVASGSSYNEQFF

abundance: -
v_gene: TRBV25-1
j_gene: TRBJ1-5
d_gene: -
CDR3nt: TGTGCCAGCAGTGATGTTGGCAATCAGCCCCAGCATTTT
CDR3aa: CASSDVGNQPQHF

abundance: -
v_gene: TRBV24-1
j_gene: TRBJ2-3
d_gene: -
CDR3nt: TGTGCCACCAGTGACCCCCCCCAACGCTCTAGCACAGATACGCAGTATTTT
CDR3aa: CATSDPPQRSSTDTQYF

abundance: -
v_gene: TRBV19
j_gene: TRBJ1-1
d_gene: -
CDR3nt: TGTGCCAGTAGTACCTTGGGACGGAAGAACACTGAAGCTTTCTTT
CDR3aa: CASSTLGRKNTEAFF

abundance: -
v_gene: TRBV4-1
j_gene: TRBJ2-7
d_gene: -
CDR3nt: TGCGCCAGCAGCCAGGCCGGGACTGGGACCTACGAGCAGTACTTC
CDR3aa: CASSQAGTGTYEQYF

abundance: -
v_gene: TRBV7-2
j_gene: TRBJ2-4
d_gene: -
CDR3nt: TGTGCCAGCAGCTTAGGGCCAGGGGCGCCCAAAAACATTCAGTACTTC
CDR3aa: CASSLGPGAPKNIQYF

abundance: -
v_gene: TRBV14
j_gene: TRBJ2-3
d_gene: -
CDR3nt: TGTGCCAGCAGCCAAGGAACAGGGATTACAGATACGCAGTATTTT
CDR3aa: CASSQGTGITDTQYF

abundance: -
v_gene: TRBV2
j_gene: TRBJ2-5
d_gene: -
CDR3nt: TGTGCACAAAGCTCGTCGATCGGTCGCGAGACCCAGTACTTC
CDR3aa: CAQSSSIGRETQYF

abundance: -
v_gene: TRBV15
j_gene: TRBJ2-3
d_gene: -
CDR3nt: TGTGCCACCAGCAGAGTTCGAGGGGTTCAAGATACGCAGTATTTT
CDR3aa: CATSRVRGVQDTQYF

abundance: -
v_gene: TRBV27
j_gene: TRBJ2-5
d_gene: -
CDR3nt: TGTGCCAGCAGTCCCATTGTGGGGGCAATCCAAGAGACCCAGTACTTC
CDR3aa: CASSPIVGAIQETQYF

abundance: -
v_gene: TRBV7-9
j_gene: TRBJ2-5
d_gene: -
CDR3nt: TGTGCCAGCAGCTGGTCGACCGTTAAAGAGACCCAGTACTTC
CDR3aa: CASSWSTVKETQYF

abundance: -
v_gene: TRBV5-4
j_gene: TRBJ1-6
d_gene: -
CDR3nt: TGTGCCAGCAGCTTGGTTGGGCATAATTCACCCCTCCACTTT
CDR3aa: CASSLVGHNSPLHF

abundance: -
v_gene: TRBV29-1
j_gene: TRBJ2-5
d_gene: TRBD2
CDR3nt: TGCAGCGTTCCCGTGAGCGGGAGAAGGCAAGAGACCCAGTACTTC
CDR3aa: CSVPVSGRRQETQYF

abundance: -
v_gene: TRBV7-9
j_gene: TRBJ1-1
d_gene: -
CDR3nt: TGTGCCAGCAGCCCAGCAACCGCGGTTGAAGCTTTCTTT
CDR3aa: CASSPATAVEAFF

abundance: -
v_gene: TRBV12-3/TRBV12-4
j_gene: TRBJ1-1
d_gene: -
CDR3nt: TGTGCCAGCATCCTTTGGGGGAACACTGAAGCTTTCTTT
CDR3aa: CASILWGNTEAFF

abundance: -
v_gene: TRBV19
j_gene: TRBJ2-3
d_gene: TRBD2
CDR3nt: TGTGCCAGTAGTATAGGAAGAGGGACTAAACCAGATACGCAGTATTTT
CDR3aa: CASSIGRGTKPDTQYF

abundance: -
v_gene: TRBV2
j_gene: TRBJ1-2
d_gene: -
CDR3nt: TGTGCCAGCAGTGAGTTGCTCGGCTATGGCTACACCTTC
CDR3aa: CASSELLGYGYTF

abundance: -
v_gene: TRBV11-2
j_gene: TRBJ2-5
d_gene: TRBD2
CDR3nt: TGTGCCAGCAGCTTAGTGGGACTAGCAGAGACCCAGTACTTC
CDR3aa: CASSLVGLAETQYF

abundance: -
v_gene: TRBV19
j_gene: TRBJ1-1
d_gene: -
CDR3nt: TGTGCCACCCAGGGATGGACAGTCATGAACACTGAAGCTTTCTTT
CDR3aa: CATQGWTVMNTEAFF

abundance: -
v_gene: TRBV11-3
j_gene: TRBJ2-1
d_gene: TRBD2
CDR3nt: TGTGCCAGCAGCTTAGCCCTCCTGGGTAGCGGGATTACCGGTGAGCAGTTCTTC
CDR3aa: CASSLALLGSGITGEQFF

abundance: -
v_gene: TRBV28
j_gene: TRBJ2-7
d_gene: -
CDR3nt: TGTGCCAGCAGTATGGAAGTATCGTACGAGCAGTACTTC
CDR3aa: CASSMEVSYEQYF

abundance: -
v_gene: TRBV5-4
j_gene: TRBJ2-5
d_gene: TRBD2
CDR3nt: TGTGCCAGCAGCTCCAGACTAGCGGGATTAGCAGAGACCCAGTACTTC
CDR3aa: CASSSRLAGLAETQYF

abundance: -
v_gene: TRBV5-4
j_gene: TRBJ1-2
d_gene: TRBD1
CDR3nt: TGTGCCAGCAGCCGCGTGGAGGGGGCGCTTTATGGCTACACCTTC
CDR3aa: CASSRVEGALYGYTF

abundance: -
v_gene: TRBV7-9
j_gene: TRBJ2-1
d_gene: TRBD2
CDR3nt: TGTGCCAGCAGCCTCCTCGGGAGGTTCGGGCATGAGCAGTTCTTC
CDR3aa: CASSLLGRFGHEQFF

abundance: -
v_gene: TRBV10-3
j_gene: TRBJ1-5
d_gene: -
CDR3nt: TGTGCCATCAGTGGGGGGACCGTATCGGGCAATCAGCCCCAGCATTTT
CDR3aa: CAISGGTVSGNQPQHF

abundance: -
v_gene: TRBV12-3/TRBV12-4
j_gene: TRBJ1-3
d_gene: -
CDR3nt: TGTGCCATAGAGTTTAATGGGGGTGACACCATATATTTT
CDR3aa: CAIEFNGGDTIYF

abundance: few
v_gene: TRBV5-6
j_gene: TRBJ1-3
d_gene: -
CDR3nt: TGTGCCAGCAGCTTGGACCGAGGAAACACCATATATTTT
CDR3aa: CASSLDRGNTIYF

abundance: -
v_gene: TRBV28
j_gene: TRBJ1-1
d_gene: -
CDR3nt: TGTGCCAGCAGCCCATTGGGATACTTGAACACTGAAGCTTTCTTT
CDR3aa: CASSPLGYLNTEAFF

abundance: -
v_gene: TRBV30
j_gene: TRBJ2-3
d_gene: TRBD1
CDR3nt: TGTGCCTGGAGTAAAGACAGGGGACCTTCAGATACGCAGTATTTT
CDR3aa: CAWSKDRGPSDTQYF

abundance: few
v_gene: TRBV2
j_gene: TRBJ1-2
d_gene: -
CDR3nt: TGTGCCAGCGGGGACGGATCTCCCTATGGCTACACCTTC
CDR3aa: CASGDGSPYGYTF

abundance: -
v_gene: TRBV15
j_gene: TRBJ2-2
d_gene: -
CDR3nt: TGTGCCACCAGCAACGACTTCACCGGGGAGCTGTTTTTT
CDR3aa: CATSNDFTGELFF

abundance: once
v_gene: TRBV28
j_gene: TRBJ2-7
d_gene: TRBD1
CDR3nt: TGTGCCAGCACCCCGACAGGGGGCCACTACGAGCAGTACTTC
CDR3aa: CASTPTGGHYEQYF

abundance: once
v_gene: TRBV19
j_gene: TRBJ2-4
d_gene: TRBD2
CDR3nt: TGTGCCAGTAGTGCCGCTAGCGGGAGAATTCAGTACTTC
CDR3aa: CASSAASGRIQYF

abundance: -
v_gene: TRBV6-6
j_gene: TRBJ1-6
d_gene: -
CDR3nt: TGTGCCAGCAGTTACTCCACGGGGGGCGGAAGTTCACCCCTCCACTTT
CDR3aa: CASSYSTGGGSSPLHF

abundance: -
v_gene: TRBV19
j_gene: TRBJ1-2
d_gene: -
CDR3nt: TGTGCCAGTAGTATTGGCCGGGGAGCAAACTATGGCTACACCTTC
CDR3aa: CASSIGRGANYGYTF

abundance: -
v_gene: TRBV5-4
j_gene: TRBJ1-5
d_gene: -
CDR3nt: TGTGCCAGCAGCTTGGGAGGCAGTCAAAATCAGCCCCAGCATTTT
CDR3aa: CASSLGGSQNQPQHF

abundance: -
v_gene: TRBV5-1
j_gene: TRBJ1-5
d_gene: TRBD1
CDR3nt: TGCGCCAGCAGCCTGGGGACAGGGAACAATCAGCCCCAGCATTTT
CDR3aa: CASSLGTGNNQPQHF

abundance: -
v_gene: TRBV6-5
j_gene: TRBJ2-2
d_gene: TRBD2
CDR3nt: TGTGCCAGCAGTTACCGAGGACTAGCGGGAAAGGGGGAGCTGTTTTTT
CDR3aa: CASSYRGLAGKGELFF

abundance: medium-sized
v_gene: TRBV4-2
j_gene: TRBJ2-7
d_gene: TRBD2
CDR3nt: TGTGCCAGCAGCCAAGAAGCAGGAGGGGCTAGCGGGATGAGGGAGCAGTACTTC
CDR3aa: CASSQEAGGASGMREQYF

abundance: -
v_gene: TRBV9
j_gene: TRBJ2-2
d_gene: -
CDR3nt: TGTGCCAGCAGCGTAGTAGGTTCCGGGGAGCTGTTTTTT
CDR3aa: CASSVVGSGELFF

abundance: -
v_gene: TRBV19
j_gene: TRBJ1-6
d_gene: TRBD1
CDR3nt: TGTGCCATCGGGACAGGGGATAATTCACCCCTCCACTTT
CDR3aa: CAIGTGDNSPLHF

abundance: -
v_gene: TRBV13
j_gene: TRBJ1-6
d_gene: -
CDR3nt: TGTGCCAGCAGCTTAAAACAGCCCTTCCATAATTCACCCCTCCACTTT
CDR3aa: CASSLKQPFHNSPLHF

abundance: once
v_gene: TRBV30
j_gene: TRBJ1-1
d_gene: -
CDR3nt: TGTGCCTGCGAGGGGTTGGTGGGCACTGAAGCTTTCTTT
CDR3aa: CACEGLVGTEAFF

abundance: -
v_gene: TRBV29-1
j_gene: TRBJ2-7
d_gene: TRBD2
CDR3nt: TGCAGCGCAACGGGGAGGGGTTCCTACGAGCAGTACTTC
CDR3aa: CSATGRGSYEQYF